This T cell receptor (beta chain) was identified during a study of blood T cell repertoires in COVID-19. Study in general: Italy, Spain and the United States were the sources of the convalescent and acute COVID-19 samples. The cDNA or gDNA used as material had been derived from T cells, B-cell-depleted T cells, or PBMCs.

Methods used by the authors: Reference gene primers were amplified, and this amplification served to estimate nucleated cell counts. TCRdb keeps only in-frame clones here, not all; method: immunoSEQ multiplex PCR. The DNA gave D and trimming, while V, J and clone size come from that table. The sample carries 150,000 to 200,000 clones, approximately 91% recorded once. Recovered status in Cohort 3 required two negative PCRs, clearance, or symptom resolution. Germline CDR1 is KGHSH and CDR2 is LQKENI. The V gene end was trimmed by 9 bases and the J gene end by 3 bases; junction bases not matched to a gene: 10. This CDR3 is 14 amino acids long.

The source material was PBMCs or T cells enriched from blood (not recorded which). This receptor was identified in a young woman who had recovered from COVID-19. The genes are TRBV18 and TRBJ1-1; 7 nucleotides line up with TRBD1. CDR3 sequence (DNA): TGTGCCAGTCGTGGGGACAGAGGGGACACTGAAGCTTTCTTT. It yields the protein CASRGDRGDTEAFF.